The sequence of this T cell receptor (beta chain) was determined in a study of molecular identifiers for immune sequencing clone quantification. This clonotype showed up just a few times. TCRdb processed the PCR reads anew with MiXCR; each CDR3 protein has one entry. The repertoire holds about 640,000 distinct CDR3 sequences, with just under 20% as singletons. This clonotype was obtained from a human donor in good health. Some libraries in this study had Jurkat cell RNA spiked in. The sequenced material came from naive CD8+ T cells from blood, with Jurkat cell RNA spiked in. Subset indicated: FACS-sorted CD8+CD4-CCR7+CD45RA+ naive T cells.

The CDR3 reads CASSPAAEMDEQYF. The CDR3 DNA follows: TGTGCCAGCTCACCGGCGGCCGAAATGGACGAGCAGTACTTC. The chain couples TRBV18 to TRBJ2-7; D unclear. Germline V gene data show CDR1 as KGHSH and CDR2 as LQKENI. CDR3 length equals 14 residues. The V gene lost 3 bases and the J gene lost 5 bases, with 14 bases spanning the gap.